The 13 T cell receptor beta chains below were found in one sample sequenced in a study of blood T cell repertoires in COVID-19. Using immunoSEQ multiplex PCR, the repertoire was profiled, and TCRdb retains in-frame clones only, with some absent. This table holds about 130,000 clones, 70% to 80% found once. Sequenced input: peripheral blood. All receptors derive from a woman aged 70-85 years with COVID-19, enrolled during active disease.

This chain uses TRBV18 with TRBJ1-1; the match to TRBD1 covers 9 bases. The CDR3 is 15 residues long. V was pared by 2 bases and J by 4 bases, with 5 bases of the junction left unmatched. Germline V CDR1 and CDR2: KGHSH, LQKENI. The CDR3 nucleotides are TGTGCCAGCTCACCAATCGGGACAGGGACCACTGAAGCTTTCTTT. This translates into CASSPIGTGTTEAFF.

The V gene is TRBV7-3, the J gene TRBJ2-3; D is possibly TRBD2 (5 bases). The V end lost 5 bases, the J end lost 3 bases, and 12 bases lay between the germline ends. The CDR3 sequence is 14 residues long. Germline loops: CDR1 SGHTA, CDR2 FQGTGA. CDR3 in amino acids: CASSPVTRTDTQYF. The CDR3, as DNA: TGTGCCAGCAGCCCAGTAACTAGGACAGATACGCAGTATTTT.

This chain joins TRBV4-3 and TRBJ1-6; D is perhaps TRBD1 (5 bases). Germline lookup yields CDR1 LGHNA and CDR2 YSLEER. Deletions cut 8 bases from V and 9 bases from J, with 14 bases between. This CDR3 has 13 amino acids. CDR3 coding DNA: TGCGCCAGCTCCGGCGGGGGAAGTTCACCCCTCCACTTT. Its translation is CASSGGGSSPLHF.

This clone was counted between two and nine times. The chain couples TRBV6-5 to TRBJ2-7, with D possibly matching TRBD1 (6 bases). Germline lookup yields CDR1 MNHEY and CDR2 SVGAGI. V was cut by 10 bases and J by 0 bases, with 16 bases left in between. This CDR3 is built from 14 residues. In nucleotides, the CDR3 is TGTGCCACCTCCCGGGACATACCCTCCTACGAGCAGTACTTC. Translated: CATSRDIPSYEQYF.

The chain is built from TRBV5-5 and TRBJ1-6; D might be TRBD1 (5 bases). This CDR3 spans 14 amino acids. CDR1 SGHKS and CDR2 YYEKEE come from the germline V gene (reference sequence). V lost 1 base and J 8 bases, leaving 10 bases between the germline ends. In DNA form, the CDR3 reads TGTGCCAGCAGCTTGCAGGGATTGGATTCACCCCTCCACTTT. Translated, it gives CASSLQGLDSPLHF.

The count of this clone is one. V and J are TRBV28 and TRBJ1-5; perhaps TRBD1 as D (6 bases). CDR1 is MDHEN and CDR2 is SYDVKM in the germline V gene. V was pared by 8 bases and J by 6 bases, with 17 bases between. There are 14 residues in the CDR3. The CDR3 DNA follows: TGTGCCAGCTTCTCCTCTGGGGGCAGTCAGCCCCAGCATTTT. It encodes CASFSSGGSQPQHF.

The chain is built from TRBV7-2 and TRBJ2-3; maybe TRBD1 (5 bases). This CDR3 spans 16 amino acids. Germline V lookup: CDR1 SGHTA, CDR2 FQGNSA. With 5 bases removed from V and 0 bases from J, the gap between germline ends came to 15 bases. The CDR3 coding sequence is TGTGCCAGCAGCACCAGGACACGAGCTAGCACAGATACGCAGTATTTT. Its translation: CASSTRTRASTDTQYF.

This chain uses TRBV27 with TRBJ2-3; the D gene is possibly TRBD2 (6 bases). The CDR3 is 15 amino acids. The V and J ends lost 7 bases and 4 bases respectively, with 18 bases between them. Germline values: CDR1 MNHEY, CDR2 SMNVEV (reference sequence). The CDR3 is CASTGRGVSSDTQYF. CDR3 coding DNA: TGTGCCAGCACCGGGCGGGGAGTGAGCTCAGATACGCAGTATTTT.

This clone was recorded only once. This chain uses TRBV28 with TRBJ1-5, with 8 bases fitting TRBD1. With V trimmed by 0 bases and J by 0 bases, 7 bases remained unmatched. Germline loops: CDR1 MDHEN, CDR2 SYDVKM. This CDR3 comprises 18 residues. CDR3 sequence: CASSLWGTGVDSNQPQHF. The CDR3 DNA follows: TGTGCCAGCAGTTTATGGGGGACAGGCGTAGATAGCAATCAGCCCCAGCATTTT.

The V call is TRBV7-9, the J call TRBJ1-6, with 7 bases that match TRBD1. The CDR3 has 14 amino acids. CDR1 is SEHNR and CDR2 is FQNEAQ in the germline V gene (reference sequence). Losses at the gene ends were 6 bases for V and 5 bases for J; bases not matched to a gene: 4. This CDR3 is CASSYGQDNSPLHF. The DNA of the CDR3 is TGTGCCAGCAGTTACGGACAGGATAATTCACCCCTCCACTTT.

This clone was counted between two and nine times. This chain connects TRBV7-2 to TRBJ1-1; TRBD1 agrees at 7 bases. The CDR3 spans 14 residues. J lost 6 bases, V lost 1 base, and 5 bases had no gene match. Germline CDR1 reads SGHTA; CDR2 reads FQGNSA. DNA of the CDR3: TGTGCCAGCAGCTTAGGCCGGGACAGATCTGAAGCTTTCTTT. Encoded protein: CASSLGRDRSEAFF.

There are many counts of this clone. This rearrangement joins TRBV4-2 to TRBJ1-2; 7 nucleotides line up with TRBD1. V lost 2 bases and J lost 7; bases outside the gene matches: 7. This CDR3 has 14 residues. The germline V gene encodes CDR1 LGHNA and CDR2 YNFKEQ. The CDR3, as DNA: TGTGCCAGCAGCCAATGGGGGGACAGAAGTGGCTACACCTTC. Translation: CASSQWGDRSGYTF.

The chain employs TRBV3-1 (or the pseudogene TRBV3-2) and TRBJ2-1; D is unclear. V gave up 3 bases and J gave up 3 bases, with 6 bases separating them. Germline loops: CDR1 LGHDT, CDR2 YNNKEL (reference sequence). The CDR3 is made up of 13 amino acids. The CDR3 DNA follows: TGTGCCAGCAGCCACTCAGACTACAATGAGCAGTTCTTC. Translated: CASSHSDYNEQFF.